This T cell receptor (beta chain) came from a study of T cell responses to AZD1222 COVID-19 vaccine. Overall study: Analysis merged second doses at about 4 or about 12 weeks.

V was trimmed by 8 bases and J by 1 base, leaving 11 bases between them. Per the germline V gene, CDR1 is KGHDR and CDR2 is SFDVKD. This CDR3 is built from 14 residues. In its sample, this clone was seen once. The table came from immunoSEQ multiplex PCR; TCRdb's copy has only in-frame clones and leaves some out. Seen here are more than 150,000 clones, about 87% observed once, and the top ten hold 5% to 7%. The sequences come from peripheral blood, collected on day 0 of AZD1222 vaccination. The receptor comes from an adult in good health. This chain joins TRBV24-1 and TRBJ1-5; D gene unclear. Written as DNA, the CDR3 is TGTGCCACCACGCCGAGTTGGAGCAATCAGCCCCAGCATTTT. It specifies CATTPSWSNQPQHF.